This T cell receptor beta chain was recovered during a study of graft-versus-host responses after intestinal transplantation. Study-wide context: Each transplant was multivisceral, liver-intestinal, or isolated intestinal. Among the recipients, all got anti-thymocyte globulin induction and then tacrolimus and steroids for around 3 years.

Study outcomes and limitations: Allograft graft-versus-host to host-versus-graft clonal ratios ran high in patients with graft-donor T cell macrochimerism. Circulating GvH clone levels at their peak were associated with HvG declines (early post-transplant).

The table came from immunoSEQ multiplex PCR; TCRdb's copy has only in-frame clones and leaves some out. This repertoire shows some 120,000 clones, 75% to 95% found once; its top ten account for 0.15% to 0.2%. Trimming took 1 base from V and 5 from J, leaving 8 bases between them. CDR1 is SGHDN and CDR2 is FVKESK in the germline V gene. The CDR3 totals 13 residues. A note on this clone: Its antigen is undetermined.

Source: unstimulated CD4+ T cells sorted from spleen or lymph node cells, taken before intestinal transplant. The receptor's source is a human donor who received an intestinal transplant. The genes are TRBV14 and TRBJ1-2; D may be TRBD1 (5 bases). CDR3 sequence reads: CASSQGTQYGYTF. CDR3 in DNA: TGTGCCAGCAGCCAAGGGACACAGTATGGCTACACCTTC. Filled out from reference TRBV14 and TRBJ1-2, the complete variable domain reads EAGVTQFPSHSVIEKGQTVTLRCDPISGHDNLYWYRRVMGKEIKFLLHFVKESKQDESGMPNNRFLAERTGGTYSTLKVQPAELEDSGVYFCASSQGTQYGYTFGSGTRLTVV.